This T cell receptor (beta chain) came from a study of CXCR3-negative and CXCR3-positive naive CD8 T cells. Findings and caveats of the study: The study found more hydrophobic TRB CDR3s in CXCR3-positive naive cells than in CXCR3-negative naive cells.

The CDR3 is made up of 12 amino acids. CDR1 is LGHNA and CDR2 is YSLEER in the germline V gene. The TRB cDNA libraries were prepared by 5' RACE with UMI labels. TCRdb re-called the 5' RACE reads and shows each CDR3 protein once, DNA omitted. In total, the table holds around 80,000 distinct CDR3 sequences. A remark on this clonotype: The antigen is unknown.

The V gene is TRBV4-3, the J gene TRBJ2-1. This TCR was sampled from a human donor in good health. Some clones in this sample may be carry-over from other donors' samples. The sample consisted of naive CXCR3+ CD8+ T cells from blood. Sample subset: CD45RO-CCR7+CD27+CD95- naive CD8+ T cells expressing CXCR3 (TNR3+). The CDR3 reads CASSQGDNEQFF.